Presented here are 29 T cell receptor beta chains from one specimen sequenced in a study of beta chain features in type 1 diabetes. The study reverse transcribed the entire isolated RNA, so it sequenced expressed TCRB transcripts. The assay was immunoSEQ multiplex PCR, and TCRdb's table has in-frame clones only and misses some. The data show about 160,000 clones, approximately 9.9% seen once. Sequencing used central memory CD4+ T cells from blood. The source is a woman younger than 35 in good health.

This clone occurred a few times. This chain's CDR3 is CAWKGGKTGGTDTQYF. Written as DNA, the CDR3 is TGTGCCTGGAAAGGGGGAAAAACAGGGGGCACAGATACGCAGTATTTT. J is TRBJ2-3 and V is TRBV30; 7 bases are a match to TRBD1. There are 16 residues in the CDR3. The germline gives CDR1 GTSNPN, CDR2 SVGIG (reference sequence). After removal of 4 bases from V and 1 base from J, the junction contained 11 bases not matched to a gene. The entire variable domain, with the rest obtained from reference TRBV30 and TRBJ2-3, is as follows: SQTIHQWPATLVQPVGSPLSLECTVEGTSNPNLYWYRQAAGRGLQLLFYSVGIGQISSEVPQNLSASRPQDRQFILSSKKLLLSDSGFYLCAWKGGKTGGTDTQYFGPGTRLTVL.

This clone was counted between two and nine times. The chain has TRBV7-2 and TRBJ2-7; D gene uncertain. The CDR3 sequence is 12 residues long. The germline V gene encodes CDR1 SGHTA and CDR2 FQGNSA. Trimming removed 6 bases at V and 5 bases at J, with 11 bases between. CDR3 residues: CASSQSSHEQYF. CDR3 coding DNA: TGTGCCAGCAGTCAAAGTAGCCACGAGCAGTACTTC. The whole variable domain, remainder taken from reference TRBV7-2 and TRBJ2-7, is GAGVSQSPSNKVTEKGKDVELRCDPISGHTALYWYRQSLGQGLEFLIYFQGNSAPDKSGLPSDRFSAERTGGSVSTLTIQRTQQEDSAVYLCASSQSSHEQYFGPGTRLTVT.

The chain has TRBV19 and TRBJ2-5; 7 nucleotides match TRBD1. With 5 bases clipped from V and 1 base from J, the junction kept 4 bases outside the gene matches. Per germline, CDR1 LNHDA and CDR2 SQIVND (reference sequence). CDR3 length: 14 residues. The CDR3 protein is CASSPRTGQETQYF. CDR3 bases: TGTGCCAGTAGTCCCCGGACAGGCCAAGAGACCCAGTACTTC.

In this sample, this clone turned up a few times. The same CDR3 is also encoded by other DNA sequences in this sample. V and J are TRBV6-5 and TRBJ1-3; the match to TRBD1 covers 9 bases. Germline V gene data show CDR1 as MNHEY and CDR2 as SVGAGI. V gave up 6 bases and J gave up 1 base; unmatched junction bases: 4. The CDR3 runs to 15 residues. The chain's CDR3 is CASSPDRGSGNTIYF. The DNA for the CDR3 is TGTGCCAGCAGCCCCGACAGGGGGTCTGGAAACACCATATATTTT.

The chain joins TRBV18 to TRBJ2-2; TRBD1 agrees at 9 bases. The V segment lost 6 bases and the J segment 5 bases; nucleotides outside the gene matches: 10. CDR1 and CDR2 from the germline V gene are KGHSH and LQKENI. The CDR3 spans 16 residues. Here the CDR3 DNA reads TGTGCCAGCTCCCAGGGACAGGGAGACGCGACCGGGGAGCTGTTTTTT. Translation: CASSQGQGDATGELFF.

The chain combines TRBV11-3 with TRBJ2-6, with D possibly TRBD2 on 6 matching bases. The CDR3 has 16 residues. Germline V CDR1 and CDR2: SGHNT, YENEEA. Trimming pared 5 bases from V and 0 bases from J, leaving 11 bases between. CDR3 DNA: TGTGCCAGCAGCGCGGGACGGCACTCTGGGGCCAACGTCCTGACTTTC. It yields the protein CASSAGRHSGANVLTF. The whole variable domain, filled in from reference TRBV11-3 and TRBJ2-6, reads EAGVVQSPRYKIIEKKQPVAFWCNPISGHNTLYWYLQNLGQGPELLIRYENEEAVDDSQLPKDRFSAERLKGVDSTLKIQPAELGDSAVYLCASSAGRHSGANVLTFGAGSRLTVL.

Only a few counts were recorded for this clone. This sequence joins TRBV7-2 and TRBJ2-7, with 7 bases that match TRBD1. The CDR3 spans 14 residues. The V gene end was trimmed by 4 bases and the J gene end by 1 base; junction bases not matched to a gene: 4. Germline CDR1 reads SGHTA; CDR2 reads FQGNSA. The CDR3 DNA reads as TGTGCCAGCAGCTCGAGACAGGGATCCTACGAGCAGTACTTC. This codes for CASSSRQGSYEQYF.

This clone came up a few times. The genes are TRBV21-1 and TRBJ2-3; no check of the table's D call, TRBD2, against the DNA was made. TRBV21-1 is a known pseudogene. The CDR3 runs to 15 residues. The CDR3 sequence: CASSIPGLASDTQYF. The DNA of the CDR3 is TGTGCCAGCAGCATCCCGGGACTAGCATCAGATACGCAGTATTTT.

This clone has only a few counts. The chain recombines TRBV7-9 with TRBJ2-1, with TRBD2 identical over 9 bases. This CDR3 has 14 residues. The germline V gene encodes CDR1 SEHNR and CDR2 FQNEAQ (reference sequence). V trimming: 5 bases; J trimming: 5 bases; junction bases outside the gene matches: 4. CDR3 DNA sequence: TGTGCCAGCAGCACTCCTAGCGGGAACAATGAGCAGTTCTTC. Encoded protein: CASSTPSGNNEQFF.

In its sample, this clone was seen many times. CDR3 sequence (DNA): TGTGCCAGCAGCTCCCTGGGACTAGCGGCAAGCTCCTACAATGAGCAGTTCTTC. Protein sequence: CASSSLGLAASSYNEQFF. The V call is TRBV7-2, the J call TRBJ2-1; 11 bases map to TRBD2. The CDR3 is 18 residues long. V trimming: 4 bases; J trimming: 0 bases; junction bases outside the gene matches: 8. Per the germline V gene, CDR1 is SGHTA and CDR2 is FQGNSA.

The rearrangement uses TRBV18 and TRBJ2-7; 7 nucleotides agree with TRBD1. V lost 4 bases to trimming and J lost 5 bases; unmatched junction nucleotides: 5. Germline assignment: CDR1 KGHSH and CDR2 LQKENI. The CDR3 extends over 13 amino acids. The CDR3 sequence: CASSRQGTNEQYF. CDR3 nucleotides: TGTGCCAGCTCACGACAGGGTACGAACGAGCAGTACTTC.

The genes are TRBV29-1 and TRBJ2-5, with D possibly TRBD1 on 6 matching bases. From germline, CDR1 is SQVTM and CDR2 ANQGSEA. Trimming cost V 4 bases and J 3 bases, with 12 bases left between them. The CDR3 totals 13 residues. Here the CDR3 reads CSVGRTAEETQYF. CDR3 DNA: TGCAGCGTTGGGAGGACAGCGGAAGAGACCCAGTACTTC.

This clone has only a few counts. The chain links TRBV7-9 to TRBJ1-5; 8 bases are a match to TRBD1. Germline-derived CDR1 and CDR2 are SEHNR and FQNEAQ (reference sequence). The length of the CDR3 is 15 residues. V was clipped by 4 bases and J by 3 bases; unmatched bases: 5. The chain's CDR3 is CASSSGQGFNQPQHF. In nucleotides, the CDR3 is TGTGCCAGCAGCTCCGGACAGGGTTTCAATCAGCCCCAGCATTTT.

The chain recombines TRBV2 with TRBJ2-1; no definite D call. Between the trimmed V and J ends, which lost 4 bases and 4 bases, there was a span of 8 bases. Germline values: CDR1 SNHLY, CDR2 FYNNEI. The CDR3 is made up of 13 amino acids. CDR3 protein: CASSVDSYNEQFF. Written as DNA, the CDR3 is TGTGCCAGCAGTGTAGACTCGTACAATGAGCAGTTCTTC.

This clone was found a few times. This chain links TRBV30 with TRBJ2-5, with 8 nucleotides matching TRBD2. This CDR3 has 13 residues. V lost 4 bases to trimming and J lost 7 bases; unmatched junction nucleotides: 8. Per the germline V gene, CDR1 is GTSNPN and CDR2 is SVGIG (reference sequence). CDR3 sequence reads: CAWTAGVPRTQYF. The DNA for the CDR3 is TGTGCCTGGACAGCGGGAGTACCTAGGACCCAGTACTTC.

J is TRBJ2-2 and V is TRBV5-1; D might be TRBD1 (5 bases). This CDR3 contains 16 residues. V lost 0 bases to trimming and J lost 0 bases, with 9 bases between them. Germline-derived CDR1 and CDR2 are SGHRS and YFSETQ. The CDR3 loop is CASSLAGNPNTGELFF. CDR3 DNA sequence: TGCGCCAGCAGCTTGGCAGGGAACCCGAACACCGGGGAGCTGTTTTTT.

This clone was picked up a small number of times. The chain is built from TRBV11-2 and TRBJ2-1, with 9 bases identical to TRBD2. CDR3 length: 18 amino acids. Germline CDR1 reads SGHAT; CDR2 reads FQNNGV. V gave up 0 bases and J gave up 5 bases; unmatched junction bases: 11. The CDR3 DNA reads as TGTGCCAGCAGCTTAGATCAGGGCGGTAGCGGGAGCCACAATGAGCAGTTCTTC. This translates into CASSLDQGGSGSHNEQFF.

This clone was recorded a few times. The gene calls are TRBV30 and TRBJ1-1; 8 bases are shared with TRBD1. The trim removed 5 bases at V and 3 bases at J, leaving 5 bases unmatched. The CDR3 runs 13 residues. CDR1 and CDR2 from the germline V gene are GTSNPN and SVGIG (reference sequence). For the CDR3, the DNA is TGTGCCTGGTCGGGACAGGCCGACACTGAAGCTTTCTTT. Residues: CAWSGQADTEAFF.

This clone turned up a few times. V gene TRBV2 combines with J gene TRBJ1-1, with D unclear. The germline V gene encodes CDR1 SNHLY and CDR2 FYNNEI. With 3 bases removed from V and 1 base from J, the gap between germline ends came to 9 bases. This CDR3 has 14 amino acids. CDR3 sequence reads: CASSESGKNTEAFF. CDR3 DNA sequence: TGTGCCAGCAGTGAGTCAGGAAAGAACACTGAAGCTTTCTTT. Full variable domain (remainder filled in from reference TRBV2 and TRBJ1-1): EPEVTQTPSHQVTQMGQEVILRCVPISNHLYFYWYRQILGQKVEFLVSFYNNEISEKSEIFDDQFSVERPDGSNFTLKIRSTKLEDSAMYFCASSESGKNTEAFFGQGTRLTVV.

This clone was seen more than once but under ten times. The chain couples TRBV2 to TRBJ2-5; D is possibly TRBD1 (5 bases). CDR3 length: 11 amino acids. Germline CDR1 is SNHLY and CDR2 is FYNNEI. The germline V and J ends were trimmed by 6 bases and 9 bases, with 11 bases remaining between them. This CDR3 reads CASRGAVAQYF. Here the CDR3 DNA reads TGTGCCAGCAGAGGGGCGGTGGCCCAGTACTTC.

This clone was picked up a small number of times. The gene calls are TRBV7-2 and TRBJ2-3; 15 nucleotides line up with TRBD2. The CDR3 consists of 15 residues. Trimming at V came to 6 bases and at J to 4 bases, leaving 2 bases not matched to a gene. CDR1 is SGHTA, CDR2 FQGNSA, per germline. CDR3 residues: CASRRTSGRADTQYF. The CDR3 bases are TGTGCCAGCAGGCGGACTAGCGGGAGGGCAGATACGCAGTATTTT.

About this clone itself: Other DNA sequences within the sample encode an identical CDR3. The CDR3 loop reads CAWSVQDNTEAFF. CDR3 coding DNA: TGTGCCTGGAGTGTACAGGATAACACTGAAGCTTTCTTT. The rearrangement joins TRBV30 to TRBJ1-1, with D perhaps TRBD1 (5 bases). This CDR3 contains 13 residues. Germline values: CDR1 GTSNPN, CDR2 SVGIG (reference sequence). The ends were cut back, 0 bases at V and 2 bases at J, with 7 bases in the middle. The whole variable domain, filled in from reference TRBV30 and TRBJ1-1, reads SQTIHQWPATLVQPVGSPLSLECTVEGTSNPNLYWYRQAAGRGLQLLFYSVGIGQISSEVPQNLSASRPQDRQFILSSKKLLLSDSGFYLCAWSVQDNTEAFFGQGTRLTVV.

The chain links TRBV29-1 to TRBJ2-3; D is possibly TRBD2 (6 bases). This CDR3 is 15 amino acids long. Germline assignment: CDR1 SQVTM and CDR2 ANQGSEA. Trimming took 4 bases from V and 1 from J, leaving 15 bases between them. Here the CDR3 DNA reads TGCAGCGTTGTCGGGGGAGTAGCAGGCACAGATACGCAGTATTTT. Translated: CSVVGGVAGTDTQYF.

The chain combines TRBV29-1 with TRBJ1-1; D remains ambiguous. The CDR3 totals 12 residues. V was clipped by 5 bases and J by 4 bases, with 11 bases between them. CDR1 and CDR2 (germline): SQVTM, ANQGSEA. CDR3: CSVFVVATEAFF. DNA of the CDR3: TGCAGCGTTTTTGTGGTGGCCACTGAAGCTTTCTTT.

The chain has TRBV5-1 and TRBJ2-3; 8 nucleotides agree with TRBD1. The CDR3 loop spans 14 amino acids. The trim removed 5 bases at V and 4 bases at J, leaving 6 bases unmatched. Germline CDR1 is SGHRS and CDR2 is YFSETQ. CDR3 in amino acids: CASRRQGAADTQYF. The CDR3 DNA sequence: TGCGCCAGCAGACGGCAGGGGGCCGCAGATACGCAGTATTTT.

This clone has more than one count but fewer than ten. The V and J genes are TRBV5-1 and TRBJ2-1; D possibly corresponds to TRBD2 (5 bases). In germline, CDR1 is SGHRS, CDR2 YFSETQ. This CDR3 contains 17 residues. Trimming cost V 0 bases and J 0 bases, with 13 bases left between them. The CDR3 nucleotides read TGCGCCAGCAGCTTGGGCTTGGACTCCCACTCCTACAATGAGCAGTTCTTC. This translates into CASSLGLDSHSYNEQFF.

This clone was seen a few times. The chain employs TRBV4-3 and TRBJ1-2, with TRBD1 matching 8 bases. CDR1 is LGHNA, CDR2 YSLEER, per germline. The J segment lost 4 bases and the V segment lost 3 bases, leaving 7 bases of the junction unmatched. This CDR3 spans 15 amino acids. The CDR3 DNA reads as TGCGCCAGCAGCCAGACAGGGGCCCAACTCTATGGCTACACCTTC. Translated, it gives CASSQTGAQLYGYTF.

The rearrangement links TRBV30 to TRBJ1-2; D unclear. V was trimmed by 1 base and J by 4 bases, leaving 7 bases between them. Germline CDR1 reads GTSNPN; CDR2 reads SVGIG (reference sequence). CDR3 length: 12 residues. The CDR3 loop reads CAWSAGFYGYTF. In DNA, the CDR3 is TGTGCCTGGAGTGCGGGTTTCTATGGCTACACCTTC. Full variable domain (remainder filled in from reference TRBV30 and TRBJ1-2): SQTIHQWPATLVQPVGSPLSLECTVEGTSNPNLYWYRQAAGRGLQLLFYSVGIGQISSEVPQNLSASRPQDRQFILSSKKLLLSDSGFYLCAWSAGFYGYTFGSGTRLTVV.

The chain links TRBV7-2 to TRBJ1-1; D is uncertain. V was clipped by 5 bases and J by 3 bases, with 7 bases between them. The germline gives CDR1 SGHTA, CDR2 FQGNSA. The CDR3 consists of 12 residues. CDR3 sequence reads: CASSSRDTEAFF. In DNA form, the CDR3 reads TGTGCCAGCAGCAGCCGGGACACTGAAGCTTTCTTT. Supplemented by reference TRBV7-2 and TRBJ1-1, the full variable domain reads GAGVSQSPSNKVTEKGKDVELRCDPISGHTALYWYRQSLGQGLEFLIYFQGNSAPDKSGLPSDRFSAERTGGSVSTLTIQRTQQEDSAVYLCASSSRDTEAFFGQGTRLTVV.